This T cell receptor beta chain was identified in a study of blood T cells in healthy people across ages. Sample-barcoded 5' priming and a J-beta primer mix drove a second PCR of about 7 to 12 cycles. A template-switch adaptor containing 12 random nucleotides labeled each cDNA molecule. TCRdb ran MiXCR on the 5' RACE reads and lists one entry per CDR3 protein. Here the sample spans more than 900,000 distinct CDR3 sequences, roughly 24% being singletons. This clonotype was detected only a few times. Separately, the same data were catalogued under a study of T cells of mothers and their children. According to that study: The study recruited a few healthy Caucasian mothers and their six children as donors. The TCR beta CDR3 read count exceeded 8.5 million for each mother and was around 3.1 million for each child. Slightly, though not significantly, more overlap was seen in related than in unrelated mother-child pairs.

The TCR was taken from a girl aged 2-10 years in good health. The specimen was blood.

The CDR3: CASSWAGHEQYF. The CDR3 nucleotides read TGTGCCAGCAGTTGGGCTGGGCACGAGCAGTACTTC. The rearrangement uses TRBV12-3 or TRBV12-4 and TRBJ2-7; D is ambiguous. The CDR3 extends over 12 amino acids. Deletions cut 4 bases from V and 5 bases from J, with 9 bases between.